This T cell receptor (beta chain) was recorded in a study of blood T cell repertoires in COVID-19. Study as a whole: The samples span acute and convalescent COVID-19 from the United States, Italy and Spain.

In the authors' methods: Reference gene primer amplification gave nucleated cell count estimates. Some clones are missing from TCRdb's copy, which holds only in-frame ones; the method was immunoSEQ multiplex PCR. The V and J calls and the clone size are those of that table, but D and trimming were determined from the DNA. The sample lists 250,000 to 300,000 clones, approximately 86% occurring once. V trimming: 6 bases; J trimming: 1 base; junction bases outside the gene matches: 7. The CDR3 loop spans 15 amino acids. CDR1 and CDR2 from the germline V gene are LNHDA and SQIVND (reference sequence). The rearrangement joins TRBV19 to TRBJ2-7; TRBD1 aligns across 9 bases. Sequenced: peripheral blood. The sequence came from a woman in her 50s who had recovered from COVID-19. CDR3 in DNA: TGTGCCAGTAGCCAAGGGGACAGGGTTTCCTACGAGCAGTACTTC. Translated: CASSQGDRVSYEQYF.